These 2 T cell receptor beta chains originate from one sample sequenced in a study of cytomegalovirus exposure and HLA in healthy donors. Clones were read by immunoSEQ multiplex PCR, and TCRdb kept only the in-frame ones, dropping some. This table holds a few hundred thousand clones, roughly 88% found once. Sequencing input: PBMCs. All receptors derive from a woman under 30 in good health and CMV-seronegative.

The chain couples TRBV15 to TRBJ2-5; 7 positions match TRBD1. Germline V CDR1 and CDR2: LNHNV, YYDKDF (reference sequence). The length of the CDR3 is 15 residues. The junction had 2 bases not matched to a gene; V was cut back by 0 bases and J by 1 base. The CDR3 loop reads CATSRERQGQETQYF. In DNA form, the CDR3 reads TGTGCCACCAGCAGAGAGAGACAGGGCCAAGAGACCCAGTACTTC.

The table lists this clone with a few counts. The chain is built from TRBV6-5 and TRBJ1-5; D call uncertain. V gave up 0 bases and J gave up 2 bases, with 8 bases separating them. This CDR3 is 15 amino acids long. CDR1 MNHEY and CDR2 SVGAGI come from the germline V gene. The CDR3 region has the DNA TGTGCCAGCAGTTACTCGAGGAGGGGCAATCAGCCCCAGCATTTT. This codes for CASSYSRRGNQPQHF.